The 2 T cell receptor beta chains given below trace back to one sample, sequenced in a study of control samples from healthy donors and cancer patients. Libraries were prepared by immunoSEQ multiplex PCR; TCRdb keeps only in-frame clonotypes and omits some of them. This sample yields about 220,000 clones, of which 85% to 95% are seen a single time; approximately 1.4% belongs to the top ten. The sample comprised blood. These receptor sequences come from a man aged 50 to 59 in good health.

The chain combines TRBV7-2 with TRBJ1-1; D is undetermined. Germline V lookup: CDR1 SGHTA, CDR2 FQGNSA. The CDR3 loop spans 12 amino acids. Trimming took off 5 bases at V and 8 bases at J, with 12 bases between the two ends. CDR3 nucleotides: TGTGCCAGCAGCCCCGTTGGCAGGGAAGCTTTCTTT. Translated: CASSPVGREAFF.

The rearrangement uses TRBV18 and TRBJ2-5, with a tentative D call TRBD1 (6 bases). Germline V CDR1 and CDR2: KGHSH, LQKENI. V was trimmed by 5 bases and J by 2 bases, leaving 15 bases between them. The CDR3 runs to 15 residues. This CDR3 is CASSSATGQQETQYF. CDR3 nucleotide sequence: TGTGCCAGCTCATCTGCGACAGGTCAACAAGAGACCCAGTACTTC.